This TCR beta chain was found in a study of T cells in Graves' hyperthyroidism and ophthalmopathy. This CDR3 has 12 amino acids. Trimming took off 2 bases at V and 1 base at J, with 2 bases between the two ends. Looked up from germline, CDR1 is MNHEY and CDR2 is SVGEGT. RNA transcripts gave rise to amplified TCR beta CDR3 regions. The HTBI primer set served for first-round RT-PCR of the TCR CDR3. TCRdb redid the calling of the multiplex PCR reads with MiXCR, one entry per CDR3 protein. The data hold approximately 370,000 distinct CDR3 sequences, with 15% to 20% observed a single time. This clonotype was observed a handful of times.

This receptor was taken from a woman in her 30s with Graves' hyperthyroidism that later progressed to Graves' ophthalmopathy. V gene TRBV6-2 or TRBV6-3 combines with J gene TRBJ2-5; D call uncertain. Sequenced material: blood. The CDR3 DNA follows: TGTGCCAGCAGTTACGGCCAAGAGACCCAGTACTTC. Translated, it gives CASSYGQETQYF.